The rows below give T cell receptor beta chains drawn from one sample of a study of blood T cell repertoires in COVID-19. TCRdb keeps only in-frame clones here, not all; method: immunoSEQ multiplex PCR. The profile shows more than 80,000 clones, approximately 80% of them singletons. Sequencing was performed on peripheral blood. The receptors shown here come from a human donor in a cohort sampled during active COVID-19. CDR3s include the opening cysteine and the closing phenylalanine or tryptophan. The D gene is left open where the match is weak. Rows may omit the clone size; those that give it use once, few, many or a size class.

cdr3_aa cdr3_nt j_call v_call d_call clone_size cdr3_length
CASSQDGTGPYGYTF TGTGCCAGCAGCCAAGATGGGACAGGGCCCTATGGCTACACCTTC TRBJ1-2 TRBV3-1/TRBV3-2 TRBD1 NA 15
CASSSSGGTYEQYF TGTGCCAGCAGCTCTAGCGGGGGAACCTACGAGCAGTACTTC TRBJ2-7 TRBV28 TRBD2 NA 14
CASSSLAGGFLGRNNEQFF TGTGCCAGCAGCTCCCTAGCGGGAGGGTTCCTGGGTCGAAACAATGAGCAGTTCTTC TRBJ2-1 TRBV7-8 TRBD2 few 19
CASSLKAGTSGRNTGELFF TGTGCCAGCAGCCTTAAGGCGGGGACTAGCGGGAGAAACACCGGGGAGCTGTTTTTT TRBJ2-2 TRBV3-1/TRBV3-2 TRBD2 few 19
CASSFDSRSNQPQHF TGTGCCAGCAGTTTCGACAGTAGGAGCAATCAGCCCCAGCATTTT TRBJ1-5 TRBV28 NA NA 15
CATSAGGSSYEQYF TGTGCCACCAGTGCCGGTGGGAGCTCCTACGAGCAGTACTTC TRBJ2-7 TRBV24-1 NA NA 14
CASSEVGGGFIRTDTQYF TGTGCCAGCAGTGAGGTGGGCGGGGGCTTTATTCGCACAGATACGCAGTATTTT TRBJ2-3 TRBV6-1 NA NA 18
CATSRDQGGQETQYF TGTGCCACCAGCAGAGATCAGGGGGGTCAAGAGACCCAGTACTTC TRBJ2-5 TRBV15 NA NA 15
CASSEGYSNQPQHF TGTGCCAGCTCAGAGGGCTATAGCAATCAGCCCCAGCATTTT TRBJ1-5 TRBV18 NA NA 14
CATSSIGDRGRFEQYF TGTGCCACCAGCAGTATAGGGGACAGGGGGCGGTTCGAGCAGTACTTC TRBJ2-7 TRBV15 TRBD1 once 16
CSALPQETQYF TGCAGTGCCCTCCCTCAAGAGACCCAGTACTTC TRBJ2-5 TRBV20-1 NA NA 11
CASSKKRQGRYGYTF TGTGCCAGCAGCAAAAAACGACAGGGGCGCTATGGCTACACCTTC TRBJ1-2 TRBV21-1 NA few 15
CASSLGDRGDF TGTGCCAGCAGTTTAGGGGACAGGGGGGATTTC TRBJ1-2 TRBV28 TRBD1 NA 11
CASSNRDGRQPQHF TGTGCCAGCAGCAACAGGGACGGAAGGCAGCCCCAGCATTTT TRBJ1-5 TRBV3-1/TRBV3-2 NA NA 14
CASRAGNMNTEAFF TGTGCCAGCAGGGCGGGGAACATGAACACTGAAGCTTTCTTT TRBJ1-1 TRBV28 NA NA 14
CASSVQGNGYTF TGTGCCAGCAGTGTACAGGGGAATGGCTACACCTTC TRBJ1-2 TRBV2 TRBD1 NA 12
CASHIQGNTEAFF TGTGCCAGCCACATACAGGGGAACACTGAAGCTTTCTTT TRBJ1-1 TRBV7-9 NA once 13
CASSPQRPSYEQYF TGTGCCAGCAGTCCCCAGCGACCGTCCTACGAGCAGTACTTC TRBJ2-7 TRBV28 NA NA 14
CASSYTSFRGEQYF TGTGCCAGCAGTTACACTTCCTTTCGGGGAGAGCAGTACTTC TRBJ2-7 TRBV6-5 NA NA 14
CASRGTGKTEAFF TGTGCCAGCAGAGGGACAGGGAAGACTGAAGCTTTCTTT TRBJ1-1 TRBV6-5 TRBD1 NA 13
CASSAFRGDRITDTQYF TGTGCCAGCAGCGCTTTCCGGGGGGACAGGATCACAGATACGCAGTATTTT TRBJ2-3 TRBV5-8 NA NA 17
CASTELWTTSYNEQFF TGTGCCAGTACCGAGTTGTGGACAACTTCCTACAATGAGCAGTTCTTC TRBJ2-1 TRBV19 NA NA 16
CASSDPRGGPTDTQYF TGCGCCAGCAGTGATCCTCGCGGGGGGCCCACAGATACGCAGTATTTT TRBJ2-3 TRBV10-1 TRBD2 NA 16
CASSLPTGLSRNEQFF TGTGCCAGCAGTCTCCCGACAGGTCTGTCACGCAATGAGCAGTTCTTC TRBJ2-1 TRBV2 NA NA 16
CASSYRGAGGVYEQYF TGTGCCAGCAGTTACAGGGGAGCAGGGGGCGTTTACGAGCAGTACTTC TRBJ2-7 TRBV6-6 TRBD1 NA 16
CASSGGQGFNYGYTF TGTGCCAGCAGTGGGGGACAGGGGTTTAACTATGGCTACACCTTC TRBJ1-2 TRBV2 TRBD1 NA 15
CASSPTGTGPGEQFF TGTGCCAGCTCACCCACTGGAACAGGCCCCGGTGAGCAGTTCTTC TRBJ2-1 TRBV18 NA NA 15
CASSLITGTEEKLFF TGTGCCAGCAGTTTAATAACCGGGACAGAGGAAAAACTGTTTTTT TRBJ1-4 TRBV28 TRBD1 NA 15
CASSVSVGSPLHF TGTGCCAGCAGCGTCTCGGTCGGTTCACCCCTCCACTTT TRBJ1-6 TRBV3-1/TRBV3-2 NA NA 13
CASDEGNSNQPQHF TGTGCCAGCGATGAGGGAAATAGCAATCAGCCCCAGCATTTT TRBJ1-5 TRBV28 NA NA 14
CASKGGIQLVPQETQYF TGTGCCAGCAAAGGTGGAATACAACTAGTGCCACAAGAGACCCAGTACTTC TRBJ2-5 TRBV28 NA NA 17
CASPPTTGGANQETQYF TGTGCCAGCCCCCCCACCACGGGGGGGGCTAACCAAGAGACCCAGTACTTC TRBJ2-5 TRBV28 TRBD2 NA 17
CASQGQGVTGNTIYF TGTGCCAGCCAAGGACAGGGGGTTACTGGAAACACCATATATTTT TRBJ1-3 TRBV6-5 TRBD1 NA 15
CASSRTRAENNEQFF TGTGCCAGCAGTCGTACTAGGGCGGAGAACAATGAGCAGTTCTTC TRBJ2-1 TRBV27 NA NA 15
CASTQMMRTSGTAEQFF TGTGCCAGCACTCAAATGATGCGGACTAGCGGGACAGCTGAGCAGTTCTTC TRBJ2-1 TRBV27 TRBD2 NA 17
CASSPTSGRGNEQFF TGTGCCAGTAGTCCGACTAGCGGGAGGGGCAATGAGCAGTTCTTC TRBJ2-1 TRBV19 TRBD2 NA 15
CASSPEGNRGHHFYNEQFF TGTGCCAGCAGCCCCGAAGGAAACAGGGGGCACCACTTTTACAATGAGCAGTTCTTC TRBJ2-1 TRBV14 TRBD1 NA 19
CASSIEPSRLAGGRGFSDTQYF TGTGCCAGTAGTATAGAACCCTCCCGACTAGCGGGAGGCCGAGGTTTTTCGGATACGCAGTATTTT TRBJ2-3 TRBV19 TRBD2 NA 22
CASSPRRGTDTQYF TGTGCCAGCAGTCCCAGGCGGGGCACAGATACGCAGTATTTT TRBJ2-3 TRBV27 NA NA 14
CASSRGGAPNTQYF TGTGCCAGCAGCCGCGGGGGGGCCCCTAATACGCAGTATTTT TRBJ2-3 TRBV28 TRBD2 NA 14
CASSLRDRSGYEQYF TGTGCCAGCAGCTTAAGGGACAGGTCGGGCTACGAGCAGTACTTC TRBJ2-7 TRBV7-2 TRBD1 NA 15
CASSQDLASGPYEQYF TGTGCCAGCAGCCAAGATTTAGCTAGCGGGCCCTACGAGCAGTACTTC TRBJ2-7 TRBV4-2 TRBD2 NA 16
CASSYSKGQGVYEQYF TGTGCCAGCAGTTACTCGAAGGGACAGGGAGTCTACGAGCAGTACTTC TRBJ2-7 TRBV6-5 TRBD1 NA 16
CASSPGTGVDWRFF TGTGCCAGCAGTCCAGGGACAGGGGTCGATTGGCGGTTCTTC TRBJ2-1 TRBV28 TRBD1 NA 14
CASSHGLASYEQYF TGTGCCAGCAGCCACGGACTAGCGAGTTACGAGCAGTACTTC TRBJ2-7 TRBV3-1/TRBV3-2 TRBD2 NA 14
CASSSVSVGGNEKLFF TGTGCCAGCAGTTCCGTATCGGTGGGGGGGAATGAAAAACTGTTTTTT TRBJ1-4 TRBV6-5 NA NA 16
CATSFQDPRDSHTFGNEQFF TGTGCCACCAGCTTTCAAGACCCCCGGGACAGCCATACTTTTGGGAATGAGCAGTTCTTC TRBJ2-1 TRBV15 TRBD1 NA 20
CASSEQLHPASEQYF TGTGCCAGCAGTGAACAACTCCACCCCGCCTCCGAGCAGTACTTC TRBJ2-7 TRBV6-1 NA few 15
CASSTGQGLSGYTF TGTGCCAGTAGTACCGGACAGGGGCTATCCGGCTACACCTTC TRBJ1-2 TRBV19 TRBD1 NA 14